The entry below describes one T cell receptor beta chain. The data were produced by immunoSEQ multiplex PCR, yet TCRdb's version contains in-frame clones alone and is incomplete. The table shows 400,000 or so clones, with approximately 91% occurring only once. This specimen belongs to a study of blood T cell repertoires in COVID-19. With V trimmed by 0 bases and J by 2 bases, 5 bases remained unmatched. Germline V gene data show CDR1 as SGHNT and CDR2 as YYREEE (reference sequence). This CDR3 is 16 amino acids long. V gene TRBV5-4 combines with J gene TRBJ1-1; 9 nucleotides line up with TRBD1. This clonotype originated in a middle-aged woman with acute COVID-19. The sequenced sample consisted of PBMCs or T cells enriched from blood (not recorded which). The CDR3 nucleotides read TGTGCCAGCAGCTTGGTGGGACAGGGCCCTAACACTGAAGCTTTCTTT. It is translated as CASSLVGQGPNTEAFF.